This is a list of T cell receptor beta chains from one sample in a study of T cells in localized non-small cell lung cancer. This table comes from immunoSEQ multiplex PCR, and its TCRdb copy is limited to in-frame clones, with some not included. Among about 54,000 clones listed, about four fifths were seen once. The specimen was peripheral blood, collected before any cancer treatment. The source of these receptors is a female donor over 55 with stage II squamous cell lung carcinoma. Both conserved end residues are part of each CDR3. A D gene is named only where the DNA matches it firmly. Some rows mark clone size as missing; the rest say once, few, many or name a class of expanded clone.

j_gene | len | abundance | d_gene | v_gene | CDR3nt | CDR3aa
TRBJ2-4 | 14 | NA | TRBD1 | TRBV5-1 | TGCGCCAGCAGCTCGACAGGGACGGAGAACATTCAGTACTTC | CASSSTGTENIQYF
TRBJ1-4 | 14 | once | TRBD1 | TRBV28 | TGTGCCAGCAGACGAGGACAGGTTCACGAAAAACTGTTTTTT | CASRRGQVHEKLFF
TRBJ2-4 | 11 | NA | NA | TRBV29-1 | TGCAGCGTTGATCAAGGGACTGTTCAGTACTTC | CSVDQGTVQYF
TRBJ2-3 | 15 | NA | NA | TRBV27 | TGTGCCAGCAGCTCCAGGCGGGACACTCCAGATACGCAGTATTTT | CASSSRRDTPDTQYF
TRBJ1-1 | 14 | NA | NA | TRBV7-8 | TGTGCCAGCAGCTTATTGAGCGGAAACACTGAAGCTTTCTTT | CASSLLSGNTEAFF
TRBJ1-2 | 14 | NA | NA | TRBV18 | TGTGCCAGCTCGCCGGGACTCATAAACTATGGCTACACCTTC | CASSPGLINYGYTF
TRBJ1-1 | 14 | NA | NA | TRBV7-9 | TGTGCCAGCAGCTTTGGGACAATGAACACTGAAGCTTTCTTT | CASSFGTMNTEAFF
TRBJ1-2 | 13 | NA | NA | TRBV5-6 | TGTGCCAGCAGCTTGGGACATTCCTATGGCTACACCTTC | CASSLGHSYGYTF
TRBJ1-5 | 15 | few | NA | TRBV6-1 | TGTGCCAGCAGGGGGGGAGGGGTCAGCAATCAGCCCCAGCATTTT | CASRGGGVSNQPQHF
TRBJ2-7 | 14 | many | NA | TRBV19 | TGTGCCAGTGGCTCTCGGGAATTTTCCTACGAGCAGTACTTC | CASGSREFSYEQYF
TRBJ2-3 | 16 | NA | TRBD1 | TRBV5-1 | TGCGCCAGCAGCCCCGGGACAGGGTGGACCGCAGATACGCAGTATTTT | CASSPGTGWTADTQYF
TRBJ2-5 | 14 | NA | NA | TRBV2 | TGTGCCAGCAGCCGACAGGCCGTGCAAGAGACCCAGTACTTC | CASSRQAVQETQYF
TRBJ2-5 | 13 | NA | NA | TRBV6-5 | TGTGCCAGCAGCCCAGGGGACAAAGAGACCCAGTACTTC | CASSPGDKETQYF
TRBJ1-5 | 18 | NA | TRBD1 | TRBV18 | TGTGCCAGCTCCCACGGGGGACAGGGGTTCTCTAGCAATCAGCCCCAGCATTTT | CASSHGGQGFSSNQPQHF
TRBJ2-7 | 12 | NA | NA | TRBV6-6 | TGTGCCAGCGGGGGCCCCTCCTACGAGCAGTACTTC | CASGGPSYEQYF
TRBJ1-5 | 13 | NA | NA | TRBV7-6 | TGTGCCAGCAGCTTAGGCGCTACTCAGCCCCAGCATTTT | CASSLGATQPQHF
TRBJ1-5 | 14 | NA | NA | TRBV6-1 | TGTGCCAGCAGTGCGAGGGGGAGCAATCAGCCCCAGCATTTT | CASSARGSNQPQHF
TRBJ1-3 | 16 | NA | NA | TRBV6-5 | TGTGCCAGCAGTTACTCGAGGGGGTCCTCTGGAAACACCATATATTTT | CASSYSRGSSGNTIYF
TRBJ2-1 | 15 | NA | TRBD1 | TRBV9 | TGTGCCAGCAGCGGCCGGGACAGGCCCTACAATGAGCAGTTCTTC | CASSGRDRPYNEQFF
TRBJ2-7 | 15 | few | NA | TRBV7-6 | TGTGCCAGCAGCTTAGGTAGTCAGGGCGGCGGCGAGCAGTACTTC | CASSLGSQGGGEQYF
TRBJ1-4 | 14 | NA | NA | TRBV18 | TGTGCCAGCTCACGTGGACAGCTTAATGAAAAACTGTTTTTT | CASSRGQLNEKLFF
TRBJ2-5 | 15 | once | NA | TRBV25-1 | TGTGCCAGCAGTGACTACGTAGTTTTACAAGAGACCCAGTACTTC | CASSDYVVLQETQYF
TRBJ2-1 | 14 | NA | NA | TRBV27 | TGTGCCAGCAGTTCTGCTAGTGCCACGTCAGAGCAGTTCTTC | CASSSASATSEQFF
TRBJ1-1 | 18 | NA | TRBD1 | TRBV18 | TGTGCCAGCTTACTTCGGACAGGGGGCTCAGGGTGGAACACTGAAGCTTTCTTT | CASLLRTGGSGWNTEAFF
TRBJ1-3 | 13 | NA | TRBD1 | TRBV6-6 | TGTGCCAGCAGTACAGGGGACGGAAACACCATATATTTT | CASSTGDGNTIYF
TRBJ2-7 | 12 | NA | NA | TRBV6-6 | TGTGCCAGCAGCCAGGGCCCCTACGAGCAGTACTTC | CASSQGPYEQYF
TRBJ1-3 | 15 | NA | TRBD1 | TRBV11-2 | TGTGCCAGCAGCCTTCGACAGGGGACTGGAAACACCATATATTTT | CASSLRQGTGNTIYF
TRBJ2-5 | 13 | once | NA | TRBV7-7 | TGTGCTAGCAGCCCGACGGTCCAAGAGACCCAGTACTTC | CASSPTVQETQYF
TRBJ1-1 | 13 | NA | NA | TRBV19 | TGTGCCAGTAGTTACCAGGGAGCCACTGAAGCTTTCTTT | CASSYQGATEAFF
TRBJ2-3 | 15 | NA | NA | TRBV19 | TGTGCCAGTAGTGATGGCGGGCGAAGCACAGATACGCAGTATTTT | CASSDGGRSTDTQYF
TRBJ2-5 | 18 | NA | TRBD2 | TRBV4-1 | TGCGCCAGCAGCCAAGCTCCCCGGGCTAGCGGGGAGGGGGAGACCCAGTACTTC | CASSQAPRASGEGETQYF
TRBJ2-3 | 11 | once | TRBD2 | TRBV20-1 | TGCAGTGCAGATACTAGCGGGCCGCAGTATTTT | CSADTSGPQYF
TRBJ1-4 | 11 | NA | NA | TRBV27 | TGTGCCAGCAGATCGTATGAAAAACTGTTTTTT | CASRSYEKLFF
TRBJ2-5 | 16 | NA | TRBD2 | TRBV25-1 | TGTGCCAGCAGTGAATTCGGCGGGGGGGCTCCAGAGACCCAGTACTTC | CASSEFGGGAPETQYF
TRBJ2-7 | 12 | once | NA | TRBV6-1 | TGTGCCAGCAGTGAGACCTTTCTGACGCAGTACTTC | CASSETFLTQYF
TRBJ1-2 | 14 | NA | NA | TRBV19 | TGTGCCAGTAGTATCGGCAGGGACCGCTATGGCTACACCTTC | CASSIGRDRYGYTF
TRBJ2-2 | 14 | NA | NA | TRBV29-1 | TGCAGCGTTGCCCCCAGGGTAAACACCGGGGAGCTGTTTTTT | CSVAPRVNTGELFF
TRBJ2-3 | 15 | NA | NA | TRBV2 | TGTGCCAGCAGTGAACGCCCTTACAACACAGATACGCAGTATTTT | CASSERPYNTDTQYF
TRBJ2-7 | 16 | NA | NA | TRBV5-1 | TGCGCCAGCACACAGGACGGGACGCAGGGAAACTACGAGCAGTACTTC | CASTQDGTQGNYEQYF
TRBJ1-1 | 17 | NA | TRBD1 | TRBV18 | TGTGCCAGCTCACCGGGACAGGGTATAGCCCGGAACACTGAAGCTTTCTTT | CASSPGQGIARNTEAFF
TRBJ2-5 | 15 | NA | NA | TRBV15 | TGTGCCACCAGCAGTGATGGCCGGGGCGGAGAGACCCAGTACTTC | CATSSDGRGGETQYF
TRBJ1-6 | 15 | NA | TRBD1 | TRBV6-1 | TGTGCCAGCAGTGAATTACAGGGGGGTAATTCACCCCTCCACTTT | CASSELQGGNSPLHF
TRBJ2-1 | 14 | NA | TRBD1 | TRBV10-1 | TGCGCCAGCAGTGGACAGCTCACAGGGGGTGAGCAGTTCTTC | CASSGQLTGGEQFF
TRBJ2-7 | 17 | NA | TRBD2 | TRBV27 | TGTGCCAGCAGTCCTCCCCGGTCCCGGGGGGGCTCCTACGAGCAGTACTTC | CASSPPRSRGGSYEQYF
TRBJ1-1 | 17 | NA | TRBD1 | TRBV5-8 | TGTGCCAGCAGCTCCATTTTACAGGGGGGAATGAACACTGAAGCTTTCTTT | CASSSILQGGMNTEAFF
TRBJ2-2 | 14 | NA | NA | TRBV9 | TGTGCCAGCAGCTCCCATACTAGCAGCGGGGAGCTGTTTTTT | CASSSHTSSGELFF
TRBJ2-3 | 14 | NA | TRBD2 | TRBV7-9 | TGTGCCAGCCTAAGCGGGGGGAGCACAGATACGCAGTATTTT | CASLSGGSTDTQYF
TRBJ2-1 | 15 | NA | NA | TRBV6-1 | TGTGCCAGCACAGTACAGGGTGGCTCCTACAATGAGCAGTTCTTC | CASTVQGGSYNEQFF
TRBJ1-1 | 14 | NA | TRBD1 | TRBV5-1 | TGCGCCAGCACCGGGGACAGCATGAACACTGAAGCTTTCTTT | CASTGDSMNTEAFF
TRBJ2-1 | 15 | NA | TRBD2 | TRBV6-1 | TGTGCCAGCAGTGAAATGGCGGGGGCCTACAATGAGCAGTTCTTC | CASSEMAGAYNEQFF
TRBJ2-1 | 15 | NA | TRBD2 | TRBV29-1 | TGCAGCGTCTTCCCCGTTATTAGCGGGGGGTCTGAGCAGTTCTTC | CSVFPVISGGSEQFF